These 2 T cell receptor beta chains originate from one sample sequenced in a study of T cell responses to AZD1222 COVID-19 vaccine. TCRdb's table, derived via immunoSEQ multiplex PCR, lists solely in-frame clones and lacks some. This sample has roughly 150,000 clones, with roughly 90% found just once. The material sequenced was peripheral blood, taken on day 0 of AZD1222 vaccination. Source of these receptors: an adult in good health.

This clone was seen only once. CDR3 residues: CASSTFAGTGDSPLHF. As DNA, the CDR3 is TGTGCCAGCTCTACATTCGCCGGGACAGGGGATTCACCCCTCCACTTT. The gene calls are TRBV18 and TRBJ1-6, with 10 bases lining up with TRBD1. The junction had 10 bases not matched to a gene; V was cut back by 6 bases and J by 8 bases. The CDR3 totals 16 residues. CDR1 is KGHSH, CDR2 LQKENI, per germline.

This clone has ten or more counts. CDR3 protein: CASSETGEVDEQFF. CDR3 DNA sequence: TGTGCCAGCAGTGAGACTGGGGAGGTCGATGAGCAGTTCTTC. This chain uses TRBV25-1 with TRBJ2-1; TRBD2 is a possible D gene (6 bases). CDR1 is MGHDK, CDR2 SYGVNS, per germline. V was trimmed by 3 bases and J by 8 bases, leaving 14 bases between them. The CDR3 length is 14 residues.